This TCR beta chain was sequenced for a study of CD8+CD57+ T cells in acquired aplastic anemia. About the study: Sorted CD4+ and CD8+ cells yielded around 3.2 ug of DNA on average. CD4+ cells from healthy donors averaged roughly 11 million reads.

Study-wide points: Controls and patients did not differ significantly in CD8+ Simpson's diversity. In common between the patients and the controls were nearly 30 CD8+ CDR3 sequences.

This clonotype was seen ten or more times. The antigen remains undetermined. Both TCR beta VDJ combination and CDR3 sequence profiling were carried out. Genomic DNA was the template for this profiling. MiXCR, applied by TCRdb to the reads, yields one record per CDR3 protein. The table records more than 40,000 distinct CDR3 sequences, around two thirds of them present only once. The receptor was derived from a human donor in good health, serving as a control. The sample consisted of sorted CD4+, CD8+, or CD8+CD57+ T cells (not recorded which) from PBMCs.

CDR3 residues: CASSYGTISYNEQFF. In DNA form, the CDR3 reads TGTGCCAGCAGCTACGGGACTATCTCCTACAATGAGCAGTTCTTC. The rearrangement joins TRBV2 to TRBJ2-1; 7 positions match TRBD2. Germline V gives CDR1 SNHLY, CDR2 FYNNEI. With 6 bases clipped from V and 0 bases from J, the junction kept 5 bases outside the gene matches. CDR3 size: 15 residues.